The clone carrying this TCR beta chain appeared a few times. Its cognate antigen is unknown. The sample belongs to a study of identical twins. Each CDR3 protein gets one entry after TCRdb re-called the 5' RACE reads with MiXCR. The table includes fewer than 650,000 distinct CDR3 sequences, just under 10% detected once. Healthy Caucasians supplied all donations. Study observations and caveats: Whereas memory repertoires showed no such difference, abundant cord blood beta clonotypes carried fewer insertions. Monozygotic twins shared more out-of-frame TCR alpha than recombination models predicted.

Germline V gene sequence: CDR1 MDHEN, CDR2 SYDVKM. The CDR3 totals 15 residues. V was cut by 4 bases and J by 6 bases, with 17 bases left in between. These data were also reused for a study on yellow fever vaccine responses in identical twins.

The origin of this receptor is a woman in her late teens or twenties in good health. The sequenced material came from PBMCs. The chain links TRBV28 to TRBJ2-3, with D perhaps TRBD1 (6 bases). The CDR3 protein is CASSSIQGSADTQYF. CDR3 sequence (DNA): TGTGCCAGCAGTTCCATACAGGGCAGCGCGGATACGCAGTATTTT. Combining the CDR3 with reference TRBV28 and TRBJ2-3 gives the whole variable domain DVKVTQSSRYLVKRTGEKVFLECVQDMDHENMFWYRQDPGLGLRLIYFSYDVKMKEKGDIPEGYSVSREKKERFSLILESASTNQTSMYLCASSSIQGSADTQYFGPGTRLTVL.